The clone carrying this T cell receptor beta chain was seen ten or more times. Its antigen remains unidentified. This entry is derived from a study of regulatory T cells in long-lasting Graves disease. Library construction for TCR beta used iRepertoire HTBI primers and Arm-PCR of CDR3 regions. TCRdb fed the multiplex PCR reads into MiXCR, producing one record per CDR3 protein. This table has hundreds of thousands of distinct CDR3 sequences, about 20% appearing once. There are 15 residues in the CDR3. Germline V gene lookup returns CDR1 LNHDA and CDR2 SQIVND (reference sequence). Trimming took 3 bases from V and 5 from J; bases not matched to a gene: 5. Time point reported: persistent/refractory GD, antithyroid drugs over 5 years with positive TRAb. PBMC-extracted RNA yielded the TCR library. Study findings and constraints: Persistent disease was associated with favored TRBV28 usage and with favored use of TRBJ1-2 and TRBJ2-5. Public clonotype sharing was higher in persistent than newly diagnosed patients.

The sequence was collected from a female donor with Graves disease. This sample comprised peripheral blood mononuclear cells (PBMCs), obtained when the disease was refractory, from a patient treated with antithyroid drugs. This rearrangement joins TRBV19 to TRBJ2-5, with 11 positions matching TRBD2. The CDR3 here is CASSIPLAGVETQYF. In DNA form, the CDR3 reads TGTGCCAGTAGTATCCCACTAGCGGGAGTCGAGACCCAGTACTTC.